This TCR beta chain was recorded in a study of breast tumors, draining lymph nodes, adjacent tissues. Findings of the study overall: Tumor T cell lymph node origin was a supported hypothesis, not proven.

Using its own MiXCR run on the multiplex PCR reads, TCRdb lists one record per CDR3 protein. The sample carries roughly 100,000 distinct CDR3 sequences, 30% recorded once. Axillary draining lymph nodes of breast cancer patients supplied the node samples. From germline, CDR1 is LGHNA and CDR2 YNFKEQ. V gave up 4 bases and J gave up 3 bases, with 10 bases separating them. The CDR3 has 13 amino acids. In this sample, this clonotype turned up many times. Its antigen remains unknown. This clonotype was obtained from a female donor with breast cancer. Some clones in this sample may be carry-over from other donors' samples. The sequencing sample was made of axillary lymph node tissue. This chain joins TRBV4-2 and TRBJ2-7, with unresolved D. This CDR3 reads CASSPIPSYEQYF. The CDR3 DNA reads TGTGCCAGCAGCCCAATTCCCAGCTACGAGCAGTACTTC.